This is a list of T cell receptor beta chains from one sample in a study of T cells in Graves' hyperthyroidism and ophthalmopathy. TCRdb reanalysed the multiplex PCR reads using MiXCR and keeps one entry per CDR3 protein. In the table there are a few hundred thousand distinct CDR3 sequences, more than 15% of which are singletons. Sample: blood. These receptors all come from a woman aged 40 to 50 with Graves' ophthalmopathy. The conserved cysteine and the conserved F or W are not part of the CDR3 here.

CDR3 protein: ASSVQGFTDTQY
J gene: TRBJ2-3
V gene: TRBV2

CDR3 protein: ASSQATSGTLTEAF
J gene: TRBJ1-1
V gene: TRBV3-1

CDR3 protein: SVTTDTNEKLF
J gene: TRBJ1-4
V gene: TRBV29-1

CDR3 protein: ASSTQRNTIY
J gene: TRBJ1-3
V gene: TRBV11-2

CDR3 protein: ASSYLTGTSGTNEQF
J gene: TRBJ2-1
V gene: TRBV5-6

CDR3 protein: ASSLRGADNEQF
J gene: TRBJ2-1
V gene: TRBV9

CDR3 protein: ASSDEGLASYNEQF
J gene: TRBJ2-1
V gene: TRBV6-4

CDR3 protein: SANRLAASDTQY
J gene: TRBJ2-3
V gene: TRBV20-1

CDR3 protein: ASESGHSNQPQH
J gene: TRBJ1-5
V gene: TRBV19

CDR3 protein: ASSQEGDGWVSNQPQH
J gene: TRBJ1-5
V gene: TRBV4-1

CDR3 protein: SAKGGTEAF
J gene: TRBJ1-1
V gene: TRBV20-1

CDR3 protein: ASKGINQPQH
J gene: TRBJ1-5
V gene: TRBV12-3/TRBV12-4

CDR3 protein: ASKVGTTNQPQH
J gene: TRBJ1-5
V gene: TRBV6-4

CDR3 protein: ASSLEQGAGEKLF
J gene: TRBJ1-4
V gene: TRBV5-1

CDR3 protein: ASSLQGSGQF
J gene: TRBJ2-1
V gene: TRBV6-1

CDR3 protein: ASSLPRGGEIVGNQPQH
J gene: TRBJ1-5
V gene: TRBV28

CDR3 protein: ASGSKGLNTEAF
J gene: TRBJ1-1
V gene: TRBV12-5

CDR3 protein: ASSERWSNGYT
J gene: TRBJ1-2
V gene: TRBV2

CDR3 protein: SVGSGGAREQF
J gene: TRBJ2-1
V gene: TRBV29-1

CDR3 protein: ASRDEDRSNQPQH
J gene: TRBJ1-5
V gene: TRBV6-1

CDR3 protein: SDLGRVDNEQF
J gene: TRBJ2-1
V gene: TRBV20-1

CDR3 protein: ASSRTRNTEAF
J gene: TRBJ1-1
V gene: TRBV18

CDR3 protein: ASSPLYEQY
J gene: TRBJ2-7
V gene: TRBV2

CDR3 protein: ASSGAGTGADTQY
J gene: TRBJ2-3
V gene: TRBV25-1

CDR3 protein: ASSVVLAGRHEQF
J gene: TRBJ2-1
V gene: TRBV18

CDR3 protein: ASSPSLASGVNVLT
J gene: TRBJ2-6
V gene: TRBV7-9

CDR3 protein: ASKRGPSATNEKLF
J gene: TRBJ1-4
V gene: TRBV4-1

CDR3 protein: ASSLSTRSTGELF
J gene: TRBJ2-2
V gene: TRBV7-8

CDR3 protein: SAGGNSGGTMYNEQF
J gene: TRBJ2-1
V gene: TRBV20-1

CDR3 protein: ASSVAGEGGEQF
J gene: TRBJ2-1
V gene: TRBV27

CDR3 protein: ASSLGQGANNSPLH
J gene: TRBJ1-6
V gene: TRBV7-6

CDR3 protein: ASSPGQGRGGYT
J gene: TRBJ1-2
V gene: TRBV18

CDR3 protein: ASSSWEGSGTEAF
J gene: TRBJ1-1
V gene: TRBV12-3/TRBV12-4

CDR3 protein: ASHTGADTQY
J gene: TRBJ2-3
V gene: TRBV6-1

CDR3 protein: ASSQGQGPSWPQH
J gene: TRBJ1-5
V gene: TRBV4-1

CDR3 protein: ASMVPGSTDTQY
J gene: TRBJ2-3
V gene: TRBV6-2/TRBV6-3

CDR3 protein: ASSFRQGTDNSPLH
J gene: TRBJ1-6
V gene: TRBV13

CDR3 protein: ATSRDGVGEKLF
J gene: TRBJ1-4
V gene: TRBV15

CDR3 protein: ASRTGYYEQY
J gene: TRBJ2-7
V gene: TRBV28

CDR3 protein: ASRVAGSNEQY
J gene: TRBJ2-7
V gene: TRBV3-1

CDR3 protein: ASSLVAGSSGNTIY
J gene: TRBJ1-3
V gene: TRBV5-1

CDR3 protein: ASSPPNGYGNTEAF
J gene: TRBJ1-1
V gene: TRBV18

CDR3 protein: ASSLTTSGFYNEQF
J gene: TRBJ2-1
V gene: TRBV28

CDR3 protein: ASRGTDSNQPQH
J gene: TRBJ1-5
V gene: TRBV28

CDR3 protein: ASSPQGVPLNQPQH
J gene: TRBJ1-5
V gene: TRBV2

CDR3 protein: AWSSIGNYGYT
J gene: TRBJ1-2
V gene: TRBV30

CDR3 protein: ASSEALGGNQPQH
J gene: TRBJ1-5
V gene: TRBV6-1

CDR3 protein: ASSMASSYEQY
J gene: TRBJ2-7
V gene: TRBV19

CDR3 protein: ASSEVRGIGGYT
J gene: TRBJ1-2
V gene: TRBV2

CDR3 protein: ASSSLTRGLAGQETQY
J gene: TRBJ2-5
V gene: TRBV7-9

CDR3 protein: ASSLDGQGSSYNEQF
J gene: TRBJ2-1
V gene: TRBV7-9

CDR3 protein: ASSRLGTQY
J gene: TRBJ2-5
V gene: TRBV27

CDR3 protein: ASSSGQAYGYT
J gene: TRBJ1-2
V gene: TRBV27

CDR3 protein: ASSSYRGRTDTQY
J gene: TRBJ2-3
V gene: TRBV7-2

CDR3 protein: ASSPGGYSNQPQH
J gene: TRBJ1-5
V gene: TRBV11-2

CDR3 protein: ASRNAGLNQPQH
J gene: TRBJ1-5
V gene: TRBV14

CDR3 protein: ASSQDRGTGGRNEQF
J gene: TRBJ2-1
V gene: TRBV14

CDR3 protein: SATTGTGVVVDTQY
J gene: TRBJ2-3
V gene: TRBV20-1

CDR3 protein: ASSLRGINSPLH
J gene: TRBJ1-6
V gene: TRBV5-4

CDR3 protein: SVLVRDLAKNIQY
J gene: TRBJ2-4
V gene: TRBV29-1